Described below is a single T cell receptor beta chain sequence and its context. Its antigen remains unidentified. Vbeta (60) and Jbeta (13) primers were used in the PCR. Libraries were prepared by immunoSEQ multiplex PCR; TCRdb keeps only in-frame clonotypes and omits some of them. The table shows about 100,000 clones, with about 72% occurring only once. The data belong to a study of cytomegalovirus exposure and HLA in healthy donors. In the study overall: A prior analysis found more than 90 million unique TCR beta sequences from 150 million to 200 million T cells.

Study-wide findings and caveats: Many donors shared some public TCRs, even though most TCR sequences were rare. According to an earlier analysis, most TCR beta V segments yielded productive rearrangements about 90% or about 30% of the time.

This clonotype was obtained from an older woman in good health and CMV-seropositive. The sequenced sample consisted of PBMCs.

CDR3 sequence: CASNSPHYSYEQYF. Here the CDR3 DNA reads TGTGCCAGCAATTCCCCTCATTACAGCTACGAGCAGTACTTC. This sequence joins TRBV28 and TRBJ2-7; unclear D gene. CDR3 length equals 14 residues. CDR1 is MDHEN, CDR2 SYDVKM, per germline. V was pared by 7 bases and J by 3 bases, with 16 bases between.